One and the same sample provided the 28 T cell receptor beta chains below, sequenced in a study of blood T cell repertoires in COVID-19. Repertoires were generated with immunoSEQ multiplex PCR, while TCRdb's copy carries only in-frame clones and drops some. Counted here are under 75,000 clones, about 90% occurring once; the ten biggest clones make up roughly 2.3%. The sequencing sample was made of peripheral blood. These receptors were taken from a human donor in a cohort sampled during active COVID-19.

This clone appeared a few times. CDR3 sequence: CASSIDRGAKNIQYF. Written as DNA, the CDR3 is TGTGCCAGTAGTATAGACAGGGGGGCCAAAAACATTCAGTACTTC. The chain is built from TRBV19 and TRBJ2-4; 7 bases line up with TRBD1. This CDR3 contains 15 residues. The trim removed 0 bases at V and 1 base at J, leaving 0 bases unmatched. Looked up from germline, CDR1 is LNHDA and CDR2 is SQIVND (reference sequence).

The V and J genes are TRBV7-2 and TRBJ2-3; the match to TRBD2 covers 10 bases. The CDR3 is 15 amino acids. The V gene end was trimmed by 3 bases and the J gene end by 6 bases; junction bases not matched to a gene: 6. Germline-derived CDR1 and CDR2 are SGHTA and FQGNSA. CDR3 region: CASSFVAGGSDTQYF. The DNA for the CDR3 is TGTGCCAGCAGCTTTGTAGCGGGGGGTTCCGATACGCAGTATTTT.

V and J are TRBV10-2 and TRBJ1-2, with D maybe TRBD1 (5 bases). This CDR3 comprises 13 residues. CDR1 WSHSY and CDR2 SAAADI come from the germline V gene. Trimming took off 0 bases at V and 6 bases at J, with 8 bases between the two ends. CDR3 region: CASSESSGNGYTF. The CDR3 DNA reads as TGCGCCAGCAGTGAGTCGTCAGGGAATGGCTACACCTTC.

J is TRBJ1-6 and V is TRBV7-8; 7 bases agree with TRBD1. This CDR3 is 14 amino acids long. V gave up 7 bases and J gave up 7 bases; unmatched junction bases: 7. The germline V gene has CDR1 SGHVS and CDR2 FQNEAQ. The CDR3 spells CASTSGTANSPLHF. The DNA for the CDR3 is TGTGCCAGCACCTCCGGGACAGCGAATTCACCCCTCCACTTT.

The chain couples TRBV5-1 to TRBJ2-3, with 11 bases lining up with TRBD1. Trimming cost V 4 bases and J 4 bases; bases outside gene matches: 5. The length of the CDR3 is 15 residues. Looked up from germline, CDR1 is SGHRS and CDR2 is YFSETQ. The CDR3 coding sequence is TGCGCCAGCAGCATTGGACAGGGGGCGTCAGATACGCAGTATTTT. Encoded protein: CASSIGQGASDTQYF.

J is TRBJ2-1 and V is TRBV27, with 9 bases aligning to TRBD2. Trimming cost V 5 bases and J 5 bases; bases outside gene matches: 7. The CDR3 loop spans 15 amino acids. Per germline, CDR1 MNHEY and CDR2 SMNVEV (reference sequence). CDR3 loop: CASSAWASGDNEQFF. As DNA, the CDR3 is TGTGCCAGCAGTGCCTGGGCTAGCGGGGACAATGAGCAGTTCTTC.

V gene TRBV5-4 combines with J gene TRBJ1-4, with D unclear. Germline values: CDR1 SGHNT, CDR2 YYREEE (reference sequence). The CDR3 length is 14 residues. Trimming removed 4 bases from V and 3 bases from J, with 10 bases in between. CDR3 residues: CASSPALANEKLFF. The CDR3 DNA follows: TGTGCCAGCAGCCCAGCGTTGGCTAATGAAAAACTGTTTTTT.

J is TRBJ2-1 and V is TRBV7-9; 13 nucleotides line up with TRBD2. V lost 3 bases and J lost 8; bases outside the gene matches: 10. CDR3 size: 17 residues. The germline CDR1 and CDR2 sequences are SEHNR and FQNEAQ (reference sequence). CDR3 coding DNA: TGTGCCAGCAGCTTGCGACTAGCGGGGGGCCCCGGCGATGAGCAGTTCTTC. Amino acids: CASSLRLAGGPGDEQFF.

The chain employs TRBV28 and TRBJ1-5, with a possible D match to TRBD1 (6 bases). The V end was cut by 6 bases, the J end by 0 bases, with 24 bases between. Per germline, CDR1 MDHEN and CDR2 SYDVKM. This CDR3 is 19 amino acids long. The CDR3 DNA reads TGTGCCAGCAGACGCCCGACAGGCCTCGAAATGTATAGCAATCAGCCCCAGCATTTT. Amino acid sequence: CASRRPTGLEMYSNQPQHF.

The chain is built from TRBV5-5 and TRBJ1-6; no clear D gene. Germline values: CDR1 SGHKS, CDR2 YYEKEE (reference sequence). The ends were cut back, 0 bases at V and 10 bases at J, with 17 bases in the middle. The CDR3 has 16 amino acids. For the CDR3, the DNA is TGTGCCAGCAGCTTGGACTGGTCCTTGCCAGGATCACCCCTCCACTTT. Its protein product is CASSLDWSLPGSPLHF.

This clone was seen only once. The chain joins TRBV21-1 to TRBJ2-3; the table gives TRBD2 as D, unverified against the DNA. TRBV21-1 is termed a pseudogene. The CDR3 is 18 residues long. The CDR3 spells CASSSPTLTSSFTDTQYF. Written as DNA, the CDR3 is TGTGCCAGCAGCAGTCCTACTCTCACTAGCTCTTTCACAGATACGCAGTATTTT.

This clone was observed once. The gene calls are TRBV3-1 (or the pseudogene TRBV3-2) and TRBJ1-6; D is unclear. The CDR3 contains 16 residues. Looked up from germline, CDR1 is LGHDT and CDR2 is YNNKEL (reference sequence). The ends were cut back, 1 base at V and 9 bases at J, with 16 bases in the middle. The CDR3 coding sequence is TGTGCCAGCAGCCAAGCAGGACGCCAAGGGAGTTCACCCCTCCACTTT. Encoded protein: CASSQAGRQGSSPLHF.

The V gene is TRBV25-1, the J gene TRBJ2-5; tentative D call: TRBD2 (5 bases). CDR1 is MGHDK, CDR2 SYGVNS, per germline. The CDR3 covers 15 residues. V dropped 7 bases and J dropped 4 bases, with 19 bases sitting between them. CDR3 amino acids: CASTKGYQRRETQYF. CDR3 DNA sequence: TGTGCCAGCACCAAAGGTTATCAGCGGAGAGAGACCCAGTACTTC.

CDR3 loop: CASSARDRGHQPQHF. CDR3 nucleotide sequence: TGTGCCAGCAGTGCGAGGGACAGGGGGCATCAGCCCCAGCATTTT. The J gene is TRBJ1-5, the V gene TRBV2, with 12 bases matching TRBD1. The germline V gene encodes CDR1 SNHLY and CDR2 FYNNEI. This CDR3 contains 15 residues. V gave up 4 bases and J gave up 5 bases; unmatched junction bases: 3. Using reference TRBV2 and TRBJ1-5 for the parts outside the CDR3, the full variable domain is EPEVTQTPSHQVTQMGQEVILRCVPISNHLYFYWYRQILGQKVEFLVSFYNNEISEKSEIFDDQFSVERPDGSNFTLKIRSTKLEDSAMYFCASSARDRGHQPQHFGDGTRLSIL.

The chain has TRBV5-1 and TRBJ1-1; possibly TRBD1 for D (5 bases). V was pared by 4 bases and J by 4 bases, with 17 bases between. Germline CDR1 and CDR2: SGHRS and YFSETQ. This CDR3 has 15 amino acids. CDR3 protein: CASSLKWGGVTEAFF. The CDR3 DNA is TGCGCCAGCAGCCTCAAATGGGGGGGAGTCACTGAAGCTTTCTTT.

This chain links TRBV29-1 with TRBJ1-1; D not certain. Germline CDR1 reads SQVTM; CDR2 reads ANQGSEA. The CDR3 is 13 amino acids. Trimming removed 4 bases at V and 0 bases at J, with 9 bases between. In DNA form, the CDR3 reads TGCAGCGTTGTCCGGGGAATGAACACTGAAGCTTTCTTT. Amino acids: CSVVRGMNTEAFF.

CDR3 region: CASSLSSWDRTYEQYF. Written as DNA, the CDR3 is TGTGCCAGCAGCTTAAGTTCGTGGGACAGGACCTACGAGCAGTACTTC. V usage is TRBV7-2 and J usage is TRBJ2-7; 8 bases align to TRBD1. Looked up from germline, CDR1 is SGHTA and CDR2 is FQGNSA. The CDR3 has 16 residues. V was pared by 2 bases and J by 2 bases, with 8 bases of the junction left unmatched.

This chain joins TRBV29-1 and TRBJ2-5; a weak D match, TRBD2 (5 bases). Trimming pared 4 bases from V and 5 bases from J, leaving 8 bases between. The CDR3 contains 11 residues. From germline, CDR1 is SQVTM and CDR2 ANQGSEA. The CDR3 nucleotides read TGCAGCGTTGGCCGAGGGGAGACCCAGTACTTC. Its translation: CSVGRGETQYF.

This clone was seen a single time. This chain uses TRBV13 with TRBJ2-2; D might be TRBD1 (5 bases). Germline values: CDR1 PRHDT, CDR2 FYEKMQ (reference sequence). Deletions cut 8 bases from V and 5 bases from J, with 15 bases between. CDR3 length: 14 amino acids. The CDR3 DNA reads TGTGCCAGCTTGCTACAGACAGCGACCGGGGAGCTGTTTTTT. As protein: CASLLQTATGELFF.

This clone was observed a single time. The CDR3 loop is CASSYSGGGTEAFF. The CDR3 DNA sequence: TGTGCCAGCAGTTACTCAGGGGGCGGAACTGAAGCTTTCTTT. The rearrangement joins TRBV6-6 to TRBJ1-1; 7 positions agree with TRBD1. Germline CDR1 MNHNY, CDR2 SVGAGI (reference sequence). The CDR3 is 14 residues long. Losses at the gene ends were 0 bases for V and 5 bases for J; bases not matched to a gene: 3.

J is TRBJ2-1 and V is TRBV5-1; 11 bases are a match to TRBD2. J gave up 8 bases and V 2 bases, and 9 bases lay outside the gene matches. The CDR3 is 16 residues long. Germline CDR1 is SGHRS and CDR2 is YFSETQ. Here the CDR3 DNA reads TGCGCCAGCAGCTTACTAGCGGGGGTGATAAGCTATGAGCAGTTCTTC. Residues: CASSLLAGVISYEQFF.

This clone was detected once. This chain joins TRBV5-8 and TRBJ1-5; 8 positions match TRBD1. There are 14 residues in the CDR3. The J segment lost 3 bases and the V segment lost 4 bases, leaving 3 bases of the junction unmatched. CDR1 and CDR2 (germline): SGHTS, YDEGEE. This chain's CDR3 is CASSRDRSNQPQHF. The CDR3 nucleotides are TGTGCCAGCAGCCGGGACAGGTCCAATCAGCCCCAGCATTTT.

In nucleotides, the CDR3 is TGTGCCAGCAGCTCAAACATCCTTTCCCAGCCCCAGCATTTT. Translating gives CASSSNILSQPQHF. The chain is built from TRBV7-2 and TRBJ1-5, with D unresolved. This CDR3 contains 14 residues. V was trimmed by 4 bases and J by 7 bases, leaving 14 bases between them. Germline CDR1 SGHTA, CDR2 FQGNSA.

V and J are TRBV4-1 and TRBJ2-7, with D possibly being TRBD1 (5 bases). This CDR3 has 14 residues. V was trimmed by 1 base and J by 5 bases, leaving 12 bases between them. Germline CDR1 is MGHRA and CDR2 is YSYEKL. CDR3 protein: CASSQVQGFHEQYF. The CDR3 coding sequence is TGCGCCAGCAGCCAAGTCCAGGGATTCCACGAGCAGTACTTC.

This chain joins TRBV5-1 and TRBJ1-2; D is ambiguous. CDR1 SGHRS and CDR2 YFSETQ come from the germline V gene. V was cut by 2 bases and J by 8 bases, with 10 bases left in between. This CDR3 comprises 12 residues. CDR3 protein: CASSLGGEGYTF. CDR3 nucleotides: TGCGCCAGCAGCTTAGGAGGAGAAGGCTACACCTTC.

The rearrangement uses TRBV4-2 and TRBJ1-4, with D perhaps matching TRBD1 (6 bases). Trimming took 4 bases from V and 6 from J, leaving 12 bases between them. This CDR3 region has 14 residues. Germline CDR1 reads LGHNA; CDR2 reads YNFKEQ. The CDR3 DNA reads TGTGCCAGCAGCCGTGGGACACCTTATGAAAAACTGTTTTTT. It translates to CASSRGTPYEKLFF.

This sequence joins TRBV5-1 and TRBJ2-7; TRBD1 aligns across 10 bases. The trim removed 3 bases at V and 2 bases at J, leaving 2 bases unmatched. The CDR3 is made up of 14 amino acids. Germline CDR1 SGHRS, CDR2 YFSETQ. CDR3 nucleotides: TGCGCCAGCAGCTCCGGGACAGGGGCCTACGAGCAGTACTTC. Its translation is CASSSGTGAYEQYF.

V and J are TRBV5-1 and TRBJ2-3, with D maybe TRBD1 (5 bases). This CDR3 spans 14 amino acids. V was shortened by 2 bases and J by 4 bases, with 11 bases between the two germline ends. Germline CDR1 is SGHRS and CDR2 is YFSETQ. The DNA of the CDR3 is TGCGCCAGCAGCTTACCAGGGCTGGCAGATACGCAGTATTTT. This sequence encodes CASSLPGLADTQYF.